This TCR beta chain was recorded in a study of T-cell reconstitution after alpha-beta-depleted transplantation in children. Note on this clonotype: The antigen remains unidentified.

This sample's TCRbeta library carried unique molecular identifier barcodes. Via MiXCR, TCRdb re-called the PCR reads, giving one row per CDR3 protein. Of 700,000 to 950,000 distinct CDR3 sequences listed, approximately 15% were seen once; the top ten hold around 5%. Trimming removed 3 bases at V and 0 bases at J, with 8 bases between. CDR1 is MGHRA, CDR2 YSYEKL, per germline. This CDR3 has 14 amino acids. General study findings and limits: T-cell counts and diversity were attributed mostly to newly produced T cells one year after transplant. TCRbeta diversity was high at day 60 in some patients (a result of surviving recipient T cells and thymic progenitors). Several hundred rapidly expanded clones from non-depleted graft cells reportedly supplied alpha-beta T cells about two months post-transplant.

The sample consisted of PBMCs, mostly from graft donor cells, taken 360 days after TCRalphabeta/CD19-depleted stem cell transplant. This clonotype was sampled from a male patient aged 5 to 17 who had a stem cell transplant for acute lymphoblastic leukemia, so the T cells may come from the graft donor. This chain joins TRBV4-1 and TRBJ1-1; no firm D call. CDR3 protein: CASSQRVLNTEAFF. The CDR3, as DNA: TGCGCCAGCAGCCAGAGGGTATTGAACACTGAAGCTTTCTTT.